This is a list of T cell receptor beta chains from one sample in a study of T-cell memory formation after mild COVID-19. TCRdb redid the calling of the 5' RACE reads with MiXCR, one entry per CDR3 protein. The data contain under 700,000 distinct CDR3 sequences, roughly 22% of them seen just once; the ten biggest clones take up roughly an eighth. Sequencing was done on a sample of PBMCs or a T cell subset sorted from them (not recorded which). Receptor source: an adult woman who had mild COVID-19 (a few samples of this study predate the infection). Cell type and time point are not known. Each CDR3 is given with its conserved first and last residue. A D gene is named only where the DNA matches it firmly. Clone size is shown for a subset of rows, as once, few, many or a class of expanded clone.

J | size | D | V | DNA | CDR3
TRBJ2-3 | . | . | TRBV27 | TGTGCCAGCAGTGGGCTAGGAGGCGTTACGCAGTATTTT | CASSGLGGVTQYF
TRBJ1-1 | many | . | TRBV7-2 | TGTGCCAGCAGCTTAAACTCCGGGAACACTGAAGCTTTCTTT | CASSLNSGNTEAFF
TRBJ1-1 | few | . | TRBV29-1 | TGCAGCGTTGGCGTTTTGAACACTGAAGCTTTCTTT | CSVGVLNTEAFF
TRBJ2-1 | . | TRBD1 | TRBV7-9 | TGTGCCAGCAGCTTTTGGACAGGGGCTTGGGATGAGCAGTTCTTC | CASSFWTGAWDEQFF
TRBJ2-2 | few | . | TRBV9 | TGTGCCAGCAGCGTAGAGGACAGTGCCTCTACTAACACCGGGGAGCTGTTTTTT | CASSVEDSASTNTGELFF
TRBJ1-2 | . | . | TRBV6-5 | TGTGCCAGCAGTTACTCGCCAGTGAACTATGGCTACACCTTC | CASSYSPVNYGYTF
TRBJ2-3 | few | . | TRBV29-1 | TGCAGCGTTGAAGAAAATAGCGGTGATACGCAGTATTTT | CSVEENSGDTQYF
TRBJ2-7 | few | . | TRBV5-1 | TGCGCCAGCGGTCGAACTGAACAGGGCTTGGACGAGCAGTACTTC | CASGRTEQGLDEQYF
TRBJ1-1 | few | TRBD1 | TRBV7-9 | TGTGCCAGCAGCCCGATTGGGACAGGGGGCGCGACGGGGAACACTGAAGCTTTCTTT | CASSPIGTGGATGNTEAFF
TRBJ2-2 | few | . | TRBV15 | TGTGCCACCAGCAGAGGGGACGGTGTGAACACCGGGGAGCTGTTTTTT | CATSRGDGVNTGELFF
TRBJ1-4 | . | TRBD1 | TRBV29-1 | TGCAGCGGACGCAGGGGGCTTGCAACTAATGAAAAACTGTTTTTT | CSGRRGLATNEKLFF
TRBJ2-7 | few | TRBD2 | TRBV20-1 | TGCAGTGCTATTAGCGGGTTCCTATACGAGCAGTACTTC | CSAISGFLYEQYF
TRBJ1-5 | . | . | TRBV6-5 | TGTGCCAGCAGACGCAACCGGGATGACGGTCAGCCCCAGCATTTT | CASRRNRDDGQPQHF
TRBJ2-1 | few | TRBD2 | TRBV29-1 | TGCAGCGTTCCCCAGCTAGCGGGAGGCAATGAGCAGTTCTTC | CSVPQLAGGNEQFF
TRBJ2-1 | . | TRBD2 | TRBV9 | TGTGCCAGCAGCGTCGGTAGCGGGAGAATTGATGAGCAGTTCTTC | CASSVGSGRIDEQFF